One T cell receptor (beta chain) is described in this entry. The V end lost 1 base, the J end lost 7 bases, and 8 bases lay between the germline ends. The CDR3 runs to 14 residues. Germline V lookup: CDR1 LNHDA, CDR2 SQIVND (reference sequence). The data were taken from a study of T cells after somatic rescue of genetic block. The data were produced by immunoSEQ multiplex PCR, yet TCRdb's version contains in-frame clones alone and is incomplete. The sample consists of around 12,000 clones, approximately 74% of them appearing once. The TCR sequence derives from a boy aged 5-17 years. The chain links TRBV19 to TRBJ1-6, with no clear D. Material for sequencing was peripheral blood mononuclear cells (PBMCs). The CDR3 region has the DNA TGTGCCAGTAGTATAGGTCAGGAGAATTCACCCCTCCACTTT. The encoded protein is CASSIGQENSPLHF.